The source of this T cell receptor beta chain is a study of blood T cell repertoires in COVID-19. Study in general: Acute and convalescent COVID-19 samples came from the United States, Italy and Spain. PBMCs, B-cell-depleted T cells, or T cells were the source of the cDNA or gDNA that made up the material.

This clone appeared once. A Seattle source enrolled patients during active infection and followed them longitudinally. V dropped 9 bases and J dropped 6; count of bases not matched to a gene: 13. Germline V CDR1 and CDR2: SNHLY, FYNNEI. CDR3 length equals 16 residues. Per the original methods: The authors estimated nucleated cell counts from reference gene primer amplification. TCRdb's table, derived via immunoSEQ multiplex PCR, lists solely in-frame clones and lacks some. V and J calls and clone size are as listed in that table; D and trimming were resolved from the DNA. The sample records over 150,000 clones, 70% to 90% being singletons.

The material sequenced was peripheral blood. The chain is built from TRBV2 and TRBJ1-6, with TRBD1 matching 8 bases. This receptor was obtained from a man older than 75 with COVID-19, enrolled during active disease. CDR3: CARTDGTGVVNSPLHF. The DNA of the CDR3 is TGTGCCAGGACGGACGGGACAGGCGTTGTTAATTCACCCCTCCACTTT.